The 17 T cell receptor beta chains listed next were all sequenced from one sample in a study of CD4 and CD8 cells across lung adenocarcinoma regions. In TCRdb, the PCR reads were re-called with MiXCR into one record per CDR3 protein. Of more than 6,000 distinct CDR3 sequences detected, more than 55% appear once; the ten largest clones hold 24%. Sequenced sample: CD4+ T cells from the center of a lung tumor. The receptors were sampled from a female donor with lung adenocarcinoma. The CD4 and CD8 labels of this study may be unreliable.

In regard to this clonotype: At one of its ends the junction is not consistent with the germline gene, which may arise from a read error. The chain couples TRBV27 to TRBJ2-4, with D possibly matching TRBD2 (6 bases). This CDR3 region has 15 residues. Germline CDR1 MNHEY, CDR2 SMNVEV (reference sequence). CDR3 amino acids: CAGTLRGGEGDIQYF. The CDR3 nucleotides read TGTGCCGGCACCCTCCGGGGCGGGGAAGGAGACATCCAGTACTTC.

The chain uses TRBV11-3 and TRBJ2-1, with D possibly being TRBD1 (6 bases). The J call may be mistaken, given a closer DNA end match to TRBJ2-7. The CDR3 spans 15 residues. Germline-derived CDR1 and CDR2 are SGHNT and YENEEA. The CDR3 loop is CASSLEQGVIREQYF. CDR3 nucleotide sequence: TGTGCCAGCAGCTTAGAACAGGGAGTAATACGTGAGCAGTACTTC.

The chain is built from TRBV7-2 and TRBJ2-4; TRBD2 agrees at 10 bases. The J call is in doubt because the DNA end fits TRBJ2-5 better. This CDR3 is 16 amino acids long. Germline V gene lookup returns CDR1 SGHTA and CDR2 FQGNSA. The CDR3 region is CASSPTTSGWGETQYF. The CDR3 nucleotides read TGTGCCAGCAGCCCCACGACTAGCGGGTGGGGAGAGACCCAGTACTTC.

Many counts were recorded for this clonotype. This chain joins TRBV27 and TRBJ2-3; 7 bases are a match to TRBD2. CDR1 MNHEY and CDR2 SMNVEV come from the germline V gene (reference sequence). The CDR3 covers 17 residues. J was trimmed by 3 bases and V by 5 bases; bases with no gene match: 14. CDR3 coding DNA: TGTGCCAGCAGTCCTGGCCGACTAGCTTCTGGGACAGATACGCAGTATTTT. Protein: CASSPGRLASGTDTQYF.

The chain combines TRBV30 with TRBJ2-5; D is unresolved. The V gene's germline CDR1 is GTSNPN and CDR2 SVGIG (reference sequence). The CDR3 is made up of 11 amino acids. V lost 1 base, J lost 7 bases, and 7 bases lay in between. The DNA of the CDR3 is TGTGCCTGGAGTGACTTGGGGACCCAGTACTTC. This sequence encodes CAWSDLGTQYF.

This clonotype was seen only once. The chain links TRBV3-1 to TRBJ2-5, with a possible D match to TRBD2 (6 bases). The germline V and J ends were trimmed by 0 bases and 14 bases, with 22 bases remaining between them. CDR3 size: 15 residues. Germline CDR1 reads LGHDT; CDR2 reads YNNKEL (reference sequence). The CDR3 DNA reads as TGTGCCAGCAGCCAAGATCGGGGGACCATGAAGGAGTTATACTTC. This codes for CASSQDRGTMKELYF.

This clonotype is termed large. The chain couples TRBV6-1 to TRBJ2-5; D might be TRBD1 or TRBD2, each matching 5 bases. Germline CDR1 reads MNHNS; CDR2 reads SASEGT. The CDR3 extends over 14 amino acids. V was shortened by 5 bases and J by 0 bases, with 10 bases between the two germline ends. This CDR3 reads CASSRDPDQETQYF. The CDR3, as DNA: TGTGCCAGCAGTCGGGACCCTGACCAAGAGACCCAGTACTTC.

The chain recombines TRBV6-5 with TRBJ1-1; D is unclear. V was shortened by 0 bases and J by 0 bases, with 8 bases between the two germline ends. Germline loops: CDR1 MNHEY, CDR2 SVGAGI. CDR3 size: 15 residues. Here the CDR3 reads CASSYSGVMNTEAFF. The CDR3 bases are TGTGCCAGCAGTTACTCTGGGGTGATGAACACTGAAGCTTTCTTT.

By share of the sample, this clonotype is medium-sized. The chain combines TRBV6-1 with TRBJ1-1, with 7 positions matching TRBD1. The germline V gene has CDR1 MNHNS and CDR2 SASEGT. The CDR3 has 17 amino acids. V was clipped by 2 bases and J by 1 base; unmatched bases: 10. CDR3 DNA sequence: TGTGCCAGCAGTGAAAATGGACAGGCCATCGGGAACACTGAAGCTTTCTTT. Translating gives CASSENGQAIGNTEAFF.

By share, this clonotype ranks as medium-sized. The chain's CDR3 is CANIREGRAEAFF. DNA of the CDR3: TGCGCCAACATTCGCGAGGGGAGGGCTGAAGCTTTCTTT. V and J are TRBV10-1 and TRBJ1-1; tentatively, D is TRBD1 (5 bases). The CDR3 contains 13 residues. Germline-derived CDR1 and CDR2 are WNHNN and SYGVQD (reference sequence). The V and J ends lost 10 bases and 6 bases respectively, with 18 bases between them.

In regard to this clonotype: Given the absence of the conserved phenylalanine or tryptophan at the CDR3 end, a read error is likely. It is unclear where the CDR3 begins or ends on the DNA, so no DNA is shown, and the CDR3 is as TCRdb lists it. The V call is TRBV6-2 or TRBV6-3, the J call TRBJ2-5. Germline V gives CDR1 MNHEY, CDR2 SVGEGT. The CDR3 is 12 amino acids long, termini counted. CDR3 sequence: CASTAVQETRYS.

The chain employs TRBV6-1 and TRBJ2-2; no definite D call. Germline CDR1 reads MNHNS; CDR2 reads SASEGT. CDR3 length equals 15 residues. The V end was cut by 2 bases, the J end by 2 bases, with 9 bases between. CDR3 nucleotides: TGTGCCAGCAGTGAACGAGTGGGAAACACCGGGGAGCTGTTTTTT. Translated: CASSERVGNTGELFF.

This clonotype has just one count. DNA for the CDR3: TGTGCCAGCAGCTTAGACTATGCCCAGGAGACCCAGTACTTC. The encoded protein is CASSLDYAQETQYF. The gene calls are TRBV11-2 and TRBJ2-5; D remains ambiguous. Germline lookup yields CDR1 SGHAT and CDR2 FQNNGV. The length of the CDR3 is 14 residues. V shed 0 bases and J shed 5 bases, with 10 bases lying between them.

This clonotype showed up just a few times. The CDR3 loop is CASRGRGGGDKETQYF. The CDR3 bases are TGTGCCAGCAGGGGTCGCGGGGGGGGTGACAAAGAGACGCAGTACTTC. The rearrangement links TRBV27 to TRBJ2-3, with 9 bases fitting TRBD2. Near its end, the DNA agrees better with TRBJ2-7, so the J call may be wrong. The CDR3 totals 16 residues. Looked up from germline, CDR1 is MNHEY and CDR2 is SMNVEV (reference sequence).

The rearrangement uses TRBV6-2 or TRBV6-3 and TRBJ2-5; D is possibly TRBD1 or TRBD2 (5 bases each). The germline V and J ends were trimmed by 4 bases and 0 bases, with 18 bases remaining between them. The CDR3 runs to 17 residues. The germline CDR1 and CDR2 sequences are MNHEY and SVGEGT. In DNA, the CDR3 is TGTGCCAGCAGTTTCGTGAGGGACCCTATGTACCAAGAGACCCAGTACTTC. It codes for CASSFVRDPMYQETQYF.

This clonotype was recorded a few times. Here the CDR3 DNA reads TGTGCCAGCGGGGACGGTGGGGGCCGCGTCGGGGATACGCAGTATTTT. This translates into CASGDGGGRVGDTQYF. The chain joins TRBV6-1 to TRBJ2-3; possibly TRBD1 for D (6 bases). Germline V gene sequence: CDR1 MNHNS, CDR2 SASEGT. V was shortened by 8 bases and J by 6 bases, with 24 bases between the two germline ends. The CDR3 has 16 amino acids.

The table lists this clonotype with a few counts. The chain employs TRBV27 and TRBJ2-6; perhaps TRBD1 as D (5 bases). Trimming stripped 4 bases from V and 0 bases from J, with 7 bases between. Germline values: CDR1 MNHEY, CDR2 SMNVEV (reference sequence). This CDR3 region has 15 residues. The CDR3 DNA reads as TGTGCCAGCAGTTCAAGGGGCTCTGGGGCCAACGTCCTGACTTTC. Amino acids: CASSSRGSGANVLTF.